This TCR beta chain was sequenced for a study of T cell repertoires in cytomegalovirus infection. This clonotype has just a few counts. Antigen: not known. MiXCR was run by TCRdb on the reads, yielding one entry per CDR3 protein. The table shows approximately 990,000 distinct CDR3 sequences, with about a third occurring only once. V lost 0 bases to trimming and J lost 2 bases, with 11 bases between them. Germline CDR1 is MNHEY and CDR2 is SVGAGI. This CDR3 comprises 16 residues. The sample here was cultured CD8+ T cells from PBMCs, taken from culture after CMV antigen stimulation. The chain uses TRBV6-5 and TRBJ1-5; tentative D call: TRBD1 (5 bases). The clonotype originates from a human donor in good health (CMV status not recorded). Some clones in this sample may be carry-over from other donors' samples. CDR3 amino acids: CASSYSPREGNQPQHF. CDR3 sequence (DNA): TGTGCCAGCAGTTACTCTCCCAGGGAAGGCAATCAGCCCCAGCATTTT.